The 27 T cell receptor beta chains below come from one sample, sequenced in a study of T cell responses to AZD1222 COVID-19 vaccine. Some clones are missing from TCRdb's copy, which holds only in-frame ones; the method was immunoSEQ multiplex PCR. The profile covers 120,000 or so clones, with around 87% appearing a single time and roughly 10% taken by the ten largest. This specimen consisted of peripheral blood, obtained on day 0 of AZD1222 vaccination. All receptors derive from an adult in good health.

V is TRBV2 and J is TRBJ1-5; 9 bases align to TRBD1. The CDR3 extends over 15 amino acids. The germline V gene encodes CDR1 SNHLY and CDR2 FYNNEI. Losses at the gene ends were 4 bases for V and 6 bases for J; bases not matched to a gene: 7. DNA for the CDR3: TGTGCCAGCAGTGCTACAGGGGGCGAGGGTCAGCCCCAGCATTTT. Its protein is CASSATGGEGQPQHF.

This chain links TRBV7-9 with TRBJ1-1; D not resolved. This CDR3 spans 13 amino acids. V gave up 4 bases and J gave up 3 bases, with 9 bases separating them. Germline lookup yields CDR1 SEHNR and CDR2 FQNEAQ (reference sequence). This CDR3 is CASSSITDTEAFF. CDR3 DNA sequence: TGTGCCAGCAGCTCTATCACCGACACTGAAGCTTTCTTT. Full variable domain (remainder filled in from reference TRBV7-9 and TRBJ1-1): DTGVSQNPRHKITKRGQNVTFRCDPISEHNRLYWYRQTLGQGPEFLTYFQNEAQLEKSRLLSDRFSAERPKGSFSTLEIQRTEQGDSAMYLCASSSITDTEAFFGQGTRLTVV.

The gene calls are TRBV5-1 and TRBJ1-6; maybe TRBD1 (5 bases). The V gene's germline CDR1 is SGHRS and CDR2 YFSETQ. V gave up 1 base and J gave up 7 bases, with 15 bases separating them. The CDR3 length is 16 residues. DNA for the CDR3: TGCGCCAGCAGCTTGTCTGGGACTCCGGGGAATTCACCCCTCCACTTT. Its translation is CASSLSGTPGNSPLHF.

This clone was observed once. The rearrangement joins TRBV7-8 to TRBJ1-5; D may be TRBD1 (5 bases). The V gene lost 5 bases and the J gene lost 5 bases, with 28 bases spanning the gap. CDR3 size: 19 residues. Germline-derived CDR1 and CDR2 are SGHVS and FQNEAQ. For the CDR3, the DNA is TGTGCCAGCAGCACCCCGGATGGGGCAGGGTTTCGTAGGGATCAGCCCCAGCATTTT. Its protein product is CASSTPDGAGFRRDQPQHF.

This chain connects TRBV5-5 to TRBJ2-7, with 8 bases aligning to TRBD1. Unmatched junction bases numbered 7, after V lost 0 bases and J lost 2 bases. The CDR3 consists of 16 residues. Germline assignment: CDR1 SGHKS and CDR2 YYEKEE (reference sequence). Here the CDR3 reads CASSLGTGFEAYEQYF. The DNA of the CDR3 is TGTGCCAGCAGCTTGGGGACAGGGTTTGAGGCCTACGAGCAGTACTTC.

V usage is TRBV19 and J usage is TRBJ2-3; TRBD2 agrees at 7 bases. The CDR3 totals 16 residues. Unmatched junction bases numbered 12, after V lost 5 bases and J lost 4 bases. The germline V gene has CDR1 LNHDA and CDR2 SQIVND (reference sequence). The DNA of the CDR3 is TGTGCCAGTAGTCCCCAGCGGGGTCCGGGGTCAGATACGCAGTATTTT. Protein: CASSPQRGPGSDTQYF.

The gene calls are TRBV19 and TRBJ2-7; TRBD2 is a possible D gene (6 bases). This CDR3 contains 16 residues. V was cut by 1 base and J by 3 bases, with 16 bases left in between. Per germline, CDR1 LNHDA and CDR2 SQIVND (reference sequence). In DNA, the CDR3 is TGTGCCAGTAGTATAGTGGCGGGAATCATGAACTACGAGCAGTACTTC. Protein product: CASSIVAGIMNYEQYF.

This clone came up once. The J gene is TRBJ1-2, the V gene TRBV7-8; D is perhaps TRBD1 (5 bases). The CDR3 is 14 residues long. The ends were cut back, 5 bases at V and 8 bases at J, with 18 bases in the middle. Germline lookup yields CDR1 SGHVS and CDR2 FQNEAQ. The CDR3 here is CASSPATGRGGYTF. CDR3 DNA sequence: TGTGCCAGCAGCCCCGCAACCGGACGGGGGGGCTACACCTTC.

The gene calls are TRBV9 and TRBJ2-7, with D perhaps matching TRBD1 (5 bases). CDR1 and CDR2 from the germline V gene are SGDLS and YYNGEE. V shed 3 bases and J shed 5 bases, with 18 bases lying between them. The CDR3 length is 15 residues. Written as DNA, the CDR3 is TGTGCCAGCAGCGGCCAGGGTCCCGCCTTCAACGAGCAGTACTTC. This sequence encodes CASSGQGPAFNEQYF. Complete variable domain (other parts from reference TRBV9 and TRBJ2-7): DSGVTQTPKHLITATGQRVTLRCSPRSGDLSVYWYQQSLDQGLQFLIQYYNGEERAKGNILERFSAQQFPDLHSELNLSSLELGDSALYFCASSGQGPAFNEQYFGPGTRLTVT.

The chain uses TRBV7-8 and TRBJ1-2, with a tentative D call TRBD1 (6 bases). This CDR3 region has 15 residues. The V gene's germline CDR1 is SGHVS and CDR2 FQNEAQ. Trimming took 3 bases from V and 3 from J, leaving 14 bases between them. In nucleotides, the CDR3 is TGTGCCAGCAGCTTTTCGGCAGGGGAGGACTATGGCTACACCTTC. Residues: CASSFSAGEDYGYTF.

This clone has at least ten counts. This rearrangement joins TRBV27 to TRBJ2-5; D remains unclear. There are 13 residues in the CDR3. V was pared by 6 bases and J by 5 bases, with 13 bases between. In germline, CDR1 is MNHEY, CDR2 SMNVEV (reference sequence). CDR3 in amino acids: CASSPMDGETQYF. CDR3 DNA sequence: TGTGCCAGCAGCCCCATGGATGGGGAGACCCAGTACTTC.

The CDR3 nucleotides are TGTGCCAGCTCACCGGCCGAGACCCAGTACTTC. It encodes CASSPAETQYF. The chain links TRBV18 to TRBJ2-5; D not resolved. The CDR3 loop spans 11 amino acids. Germline V gives CDR1 KGHSH, CDR2 LQKENI. The V gene lost 3 bases and the J gene lost 5 bases, with 4 bases spanning the gap.

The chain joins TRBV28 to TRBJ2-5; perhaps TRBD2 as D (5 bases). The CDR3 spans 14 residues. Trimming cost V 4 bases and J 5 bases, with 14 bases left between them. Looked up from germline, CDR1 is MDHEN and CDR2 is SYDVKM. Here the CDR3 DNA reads TGTGCCAGCAGTTCGGGATCCTGGGTTGAGACCCAGTACTTC. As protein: CASSSGSWVETQYF.

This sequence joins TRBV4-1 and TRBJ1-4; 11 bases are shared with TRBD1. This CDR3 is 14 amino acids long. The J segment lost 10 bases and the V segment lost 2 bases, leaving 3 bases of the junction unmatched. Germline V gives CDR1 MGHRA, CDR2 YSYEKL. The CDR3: CASSQPGQGGKLFF. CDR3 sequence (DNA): TGCGCCAGCAGCCAACCGGGACAGGGGGGAAAACTGTTTTTT.

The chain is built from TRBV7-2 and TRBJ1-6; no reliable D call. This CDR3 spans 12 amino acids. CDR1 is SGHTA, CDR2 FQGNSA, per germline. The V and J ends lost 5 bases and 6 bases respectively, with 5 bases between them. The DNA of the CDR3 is TGTGCCAGCAGCCGGGGTAATTCACCCCTCCACTTT. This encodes CASSRGNSPLHF.

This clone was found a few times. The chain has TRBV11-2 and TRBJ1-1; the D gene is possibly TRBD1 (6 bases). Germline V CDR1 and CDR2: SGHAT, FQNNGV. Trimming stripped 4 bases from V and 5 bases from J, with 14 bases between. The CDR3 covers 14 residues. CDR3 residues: CASSSTRGGTEAFF. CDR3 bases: TGTGCCAGCAGCTCCACCAGGGGAGGGACTGAAGCTTTCTTT.

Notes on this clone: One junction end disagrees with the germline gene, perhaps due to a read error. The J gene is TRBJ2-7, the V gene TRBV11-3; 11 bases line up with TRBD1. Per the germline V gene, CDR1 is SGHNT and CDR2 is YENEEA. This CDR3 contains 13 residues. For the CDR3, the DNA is TGTGCCAGCAGCCAGGACAGGGGGCGCCCCGGGGACTTC. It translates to CASSQDRGRPGDF.

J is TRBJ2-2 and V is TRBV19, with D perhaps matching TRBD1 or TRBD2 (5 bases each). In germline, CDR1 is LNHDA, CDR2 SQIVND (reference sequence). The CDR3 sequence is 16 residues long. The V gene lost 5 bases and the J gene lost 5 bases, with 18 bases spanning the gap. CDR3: CASSPGTSSMTGELFF. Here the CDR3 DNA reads TGTGCCAGTAGTCCCGGGACCTCGTCCATGACCGGGGAGCTGTTTTTT.

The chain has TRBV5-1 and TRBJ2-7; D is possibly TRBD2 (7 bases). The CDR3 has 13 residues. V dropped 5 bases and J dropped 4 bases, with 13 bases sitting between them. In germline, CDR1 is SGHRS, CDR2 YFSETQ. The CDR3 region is CASRPGGQYEQYF. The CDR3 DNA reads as TGCGCCAGCAGGCCGGGGGGCCAGTACGAGCAGTACTTC.

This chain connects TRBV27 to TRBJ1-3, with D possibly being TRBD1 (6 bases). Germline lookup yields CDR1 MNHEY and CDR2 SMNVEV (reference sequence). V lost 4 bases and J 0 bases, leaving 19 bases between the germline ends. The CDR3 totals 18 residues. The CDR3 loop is CASSSRPPGDFSGNTIYF. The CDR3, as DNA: TGTGCCAGCAGTTCTCGCCCGCCAGGGGACTTCTCTGGAAACACCATATATTTT.

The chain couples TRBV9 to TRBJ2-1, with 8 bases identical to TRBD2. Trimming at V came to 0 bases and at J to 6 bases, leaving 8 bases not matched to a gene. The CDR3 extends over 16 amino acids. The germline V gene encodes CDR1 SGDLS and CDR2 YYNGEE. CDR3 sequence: CASSVVAGGGVNEQFF. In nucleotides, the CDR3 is TGTGCCAGCAGCGTAGTGGCGGGAGGTGGGGTCAATGAGCAGTTCTTC.

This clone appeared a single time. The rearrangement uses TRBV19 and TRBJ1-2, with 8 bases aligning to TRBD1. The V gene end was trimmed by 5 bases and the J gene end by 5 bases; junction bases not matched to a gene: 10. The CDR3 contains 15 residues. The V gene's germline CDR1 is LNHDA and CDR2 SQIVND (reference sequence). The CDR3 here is CASSDLTGARYGYTF. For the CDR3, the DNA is TGTGCCAGTAGTGACCTGACAGGGGCGCGGTATGGCTACACCTTC.

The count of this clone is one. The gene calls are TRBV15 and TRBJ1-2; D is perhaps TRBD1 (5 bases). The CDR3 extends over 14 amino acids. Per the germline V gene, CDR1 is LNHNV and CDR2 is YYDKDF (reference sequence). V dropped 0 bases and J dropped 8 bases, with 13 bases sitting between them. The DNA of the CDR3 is TGTGCCACCAGCAGAGATCTCACGGGGGAAGGCTACACCTTC. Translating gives CATSRDLTGEGYTF.

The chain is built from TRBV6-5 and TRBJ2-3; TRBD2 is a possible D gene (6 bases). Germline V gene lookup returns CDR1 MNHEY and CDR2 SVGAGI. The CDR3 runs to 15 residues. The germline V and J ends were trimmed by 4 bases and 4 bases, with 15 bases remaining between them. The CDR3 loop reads CASSWRARRADTQYF. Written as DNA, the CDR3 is TGTGCCAGCAGTTGGCGGGCCAGGAGGGCAGATACGCAGTATTTT.

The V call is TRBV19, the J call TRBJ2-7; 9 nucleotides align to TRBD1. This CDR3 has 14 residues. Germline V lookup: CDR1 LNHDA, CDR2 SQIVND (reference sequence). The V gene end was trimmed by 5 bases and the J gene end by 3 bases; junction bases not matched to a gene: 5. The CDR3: CASSLRTGVYEQYF. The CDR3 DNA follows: TGTGCCAGTAGTCTCCGGACAGGGGTCTACGAGCAGTACTTC.

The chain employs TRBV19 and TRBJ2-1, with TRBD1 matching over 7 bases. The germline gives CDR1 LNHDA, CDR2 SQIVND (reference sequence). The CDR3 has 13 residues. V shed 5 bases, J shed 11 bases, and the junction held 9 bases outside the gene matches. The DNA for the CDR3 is TGTGCCAGTAGTCAAGGGGGCGCCGAGAAGCAGTTCTTC. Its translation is CASSQGGAEKQFF.

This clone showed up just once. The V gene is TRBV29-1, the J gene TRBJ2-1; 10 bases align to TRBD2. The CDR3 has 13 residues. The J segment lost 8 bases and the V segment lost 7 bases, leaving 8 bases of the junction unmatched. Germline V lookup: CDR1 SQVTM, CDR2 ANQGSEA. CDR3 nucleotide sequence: TGCAGCGCAGAAGGACTAGCGGTCGATGAGCAGTTCTTC. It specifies CSAEGLAVDEQFF.